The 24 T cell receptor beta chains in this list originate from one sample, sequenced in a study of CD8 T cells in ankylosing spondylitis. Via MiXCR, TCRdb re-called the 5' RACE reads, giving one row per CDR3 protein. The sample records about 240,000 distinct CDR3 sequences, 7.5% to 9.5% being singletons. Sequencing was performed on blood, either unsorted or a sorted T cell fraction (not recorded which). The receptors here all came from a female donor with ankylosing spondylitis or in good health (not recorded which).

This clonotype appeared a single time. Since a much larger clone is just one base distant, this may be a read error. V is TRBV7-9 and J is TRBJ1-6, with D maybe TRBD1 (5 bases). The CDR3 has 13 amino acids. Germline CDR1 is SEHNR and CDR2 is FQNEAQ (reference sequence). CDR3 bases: TGTGCCATCATGCCGGGACTCAATTCACCCATCCACTTT. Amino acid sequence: CAIMPGLNSPIHF. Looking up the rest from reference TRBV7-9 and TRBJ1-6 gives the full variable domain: DTGVSQNPRHKITKRGQNVTFRCDPISEHNRLYWYRQTLGQGPEFLTYFQNEAQLEKSRLLSDRFSAERPKGSFSTLEIQRTEQGDSAMYLCAIMPGLNSPIHFGNGTRLTVT.

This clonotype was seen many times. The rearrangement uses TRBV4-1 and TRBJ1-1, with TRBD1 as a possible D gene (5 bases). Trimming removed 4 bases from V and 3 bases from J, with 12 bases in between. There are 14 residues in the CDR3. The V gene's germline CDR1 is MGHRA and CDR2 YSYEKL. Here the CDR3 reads CASSREAGDTEAFF. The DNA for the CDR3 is TGCGCCAGCAGCCGGGAGGCGGGGGACACTGAAGCTTTCTTT.

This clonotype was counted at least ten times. CDR3 DNA sequence: TGTGCCAGCAGCCTCCGCAGGGATAATTCACCCCTCCACTTT. It codes for CASSLRRDNSPLHF. This sequence joins TRBV12-3 or TRBV12-4 and TRBJ1-6, with D tentatively TRBD1 (5 bases). V lost 6 bases to trimming and J lost 5 bases, with 11 bases between them. The CDR3 contains 14 residues.

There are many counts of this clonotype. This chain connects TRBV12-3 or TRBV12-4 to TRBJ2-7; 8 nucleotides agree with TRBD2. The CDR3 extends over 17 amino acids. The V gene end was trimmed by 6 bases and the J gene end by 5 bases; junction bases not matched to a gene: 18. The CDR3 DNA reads TGTGCCAGCAGCCGGGCGGGGGGCGGCTCTTCGTATAACGAGCAGTACTTC. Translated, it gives CASSRAGGGSSYNEQYF.

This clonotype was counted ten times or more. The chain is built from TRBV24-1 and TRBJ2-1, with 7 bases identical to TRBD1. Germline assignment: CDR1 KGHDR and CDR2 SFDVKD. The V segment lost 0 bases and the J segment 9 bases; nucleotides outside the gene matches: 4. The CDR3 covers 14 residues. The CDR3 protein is CATSDLLGGSEQFF. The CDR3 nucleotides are TGTGCCACCAGTGATTTGCTAGGGGGCAGTGAGCAGTTCTTC.

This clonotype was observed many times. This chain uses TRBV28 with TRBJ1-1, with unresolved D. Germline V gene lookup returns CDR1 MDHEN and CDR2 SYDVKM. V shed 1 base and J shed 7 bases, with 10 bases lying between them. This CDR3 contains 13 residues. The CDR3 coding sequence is TGTGCCAGCAGTTTATTGAAGAGAGTTGAAGCTTTCTTT. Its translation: CASSLLKRVEAFF.

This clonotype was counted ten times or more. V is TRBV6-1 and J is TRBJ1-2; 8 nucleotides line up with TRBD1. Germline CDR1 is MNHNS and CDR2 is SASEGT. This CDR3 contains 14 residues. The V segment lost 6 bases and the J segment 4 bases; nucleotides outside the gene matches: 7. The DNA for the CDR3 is TGTGCCAGCAGACCGACAGGGGAAACCTATGGCTACACCTTC. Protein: CASRPTGETYGYTF.

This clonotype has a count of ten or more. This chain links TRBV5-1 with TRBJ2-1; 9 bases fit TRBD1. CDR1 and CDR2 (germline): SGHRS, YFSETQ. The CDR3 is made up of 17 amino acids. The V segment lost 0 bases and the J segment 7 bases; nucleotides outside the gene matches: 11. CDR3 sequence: CASSLAHRDRVWNEQFF. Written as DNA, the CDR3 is TGCGCCAGCAGCTTGGCCCACCGGGACAGGGTATGGAATGAGCAGTTCTTC.

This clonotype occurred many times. In DNA, the CDR3 is TGTGCCAGCATCCTCAGGGGTTCCTATGGCTACACCTTC. This sequence encodes CASILRGSYGYTF. This rearrangement joins TRBV7-2 to TRBJ1-2; maybe TRBD1 (6 bases). Germline CDR1 reads SGHTA; CDR2 reads FQGNSA. V was shortened by 7 bases and J by 4 bases, with 13 bases between the two germline ends. This CDR3 spans 13 amino acids.

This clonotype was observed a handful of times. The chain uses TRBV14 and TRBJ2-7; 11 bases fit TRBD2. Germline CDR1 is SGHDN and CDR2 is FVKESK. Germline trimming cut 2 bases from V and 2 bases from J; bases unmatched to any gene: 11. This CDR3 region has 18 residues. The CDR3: CASSQRGLAANTPYEQYF. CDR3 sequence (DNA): TGTGCCAGCAGCCAAAGGGGACTAGCGGCAAACACTCCCTACGAGCAGTACTTC.

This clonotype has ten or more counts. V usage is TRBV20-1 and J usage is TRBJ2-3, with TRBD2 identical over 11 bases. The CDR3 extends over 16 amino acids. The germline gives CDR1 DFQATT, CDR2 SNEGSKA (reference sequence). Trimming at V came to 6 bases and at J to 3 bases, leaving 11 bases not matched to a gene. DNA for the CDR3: TGCAGTGCCCTTGCATGGGCTAGCGGGAGGACAGATACGCAGTATTTT. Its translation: CSALAWASGRTDTQYF.

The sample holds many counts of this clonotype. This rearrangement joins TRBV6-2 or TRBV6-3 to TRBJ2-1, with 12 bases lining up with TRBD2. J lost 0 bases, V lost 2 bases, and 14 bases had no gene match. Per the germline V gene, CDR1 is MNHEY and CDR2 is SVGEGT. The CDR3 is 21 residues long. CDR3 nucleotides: TGTGCCAGCAGTTACCCCAAAGGTCTAGCGGGGGGGACGGGCTCCTACAATGAGCAGTTCTTC. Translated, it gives CASSYPKGLAGGTGSYNEQFF.

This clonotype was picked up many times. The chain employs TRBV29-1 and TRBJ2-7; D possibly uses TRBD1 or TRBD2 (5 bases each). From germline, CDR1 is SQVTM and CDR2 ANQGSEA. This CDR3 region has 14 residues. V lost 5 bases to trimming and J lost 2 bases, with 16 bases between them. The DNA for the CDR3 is TGCAGCGTTTCCTTTAGAGGGGATCCCTACGAGCAGTACTTC. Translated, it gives CSVSFRGDPYEQYF.

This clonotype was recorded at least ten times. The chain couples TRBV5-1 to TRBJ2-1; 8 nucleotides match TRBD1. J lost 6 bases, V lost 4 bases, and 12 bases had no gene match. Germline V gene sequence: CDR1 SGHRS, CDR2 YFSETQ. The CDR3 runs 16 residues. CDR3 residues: CASSPRTGTGGNEQFF. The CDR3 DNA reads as TGCGCCAGCAGCCCGCGGACAGGGACTGGGGGCAATGAGCAGTTCTTC. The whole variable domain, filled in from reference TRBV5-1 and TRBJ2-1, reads KAGVTQTPRYLIKTRGQQVTLSCSPISGHRSVSWYQQTPGQGLQFLFEYFSETQRNKGNFPGRFSGRQFSNSRSEMNVSTLELGDSALYLCASSPRTGTGGNEQFFGPGTRLTVL.

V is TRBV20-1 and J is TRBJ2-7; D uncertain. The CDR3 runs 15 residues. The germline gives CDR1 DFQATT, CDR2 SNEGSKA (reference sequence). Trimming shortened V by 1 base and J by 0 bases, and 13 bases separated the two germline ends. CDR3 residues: CSARGPTRSSYEQYF. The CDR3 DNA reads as TGCAGTGCTAGAGGCCCCACTCGGAGCTCCTACGAGCAGTACTTC.

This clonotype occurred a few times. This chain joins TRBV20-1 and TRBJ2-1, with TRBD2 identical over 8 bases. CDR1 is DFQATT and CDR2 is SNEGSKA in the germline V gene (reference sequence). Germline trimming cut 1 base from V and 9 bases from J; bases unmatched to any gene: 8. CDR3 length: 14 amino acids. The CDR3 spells CSARAREGLSEQFF. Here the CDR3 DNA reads TGCAGTGCTAGAGCTCGGGAGGGCTTAAGTGAGCAGTTCTTC.

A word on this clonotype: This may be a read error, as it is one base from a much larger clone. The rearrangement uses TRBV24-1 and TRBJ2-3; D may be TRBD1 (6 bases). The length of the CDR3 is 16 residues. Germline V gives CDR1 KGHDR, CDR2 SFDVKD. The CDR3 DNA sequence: TGTGCCACCAATGATTTCAAGGGGGTCCCCCCAGATACGCAGTATTTT. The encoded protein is CATNDFKGVPPDTQYF.

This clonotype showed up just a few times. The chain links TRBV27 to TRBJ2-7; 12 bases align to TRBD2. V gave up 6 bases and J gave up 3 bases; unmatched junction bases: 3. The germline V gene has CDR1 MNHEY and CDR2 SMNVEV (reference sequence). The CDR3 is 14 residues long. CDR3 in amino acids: CASSLAGGYYEQYF. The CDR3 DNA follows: TGTGCCAGCAGCCTAGCGGGAGGGTACTACGAGCAGTACTTC.

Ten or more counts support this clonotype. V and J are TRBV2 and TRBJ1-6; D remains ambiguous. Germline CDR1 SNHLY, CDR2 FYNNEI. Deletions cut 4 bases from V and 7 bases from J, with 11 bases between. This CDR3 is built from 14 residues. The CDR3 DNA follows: TGTGCCAGCAGTGTGAGGGTACAGAATTCACCCCTCCACTTT. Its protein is CASSVRVQNSPLHF. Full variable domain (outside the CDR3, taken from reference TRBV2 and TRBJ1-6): EPEVTQTPSHQVTQMGQEVILRCVPISNHLYFYWYRQILGQKVEFLVSFYNNEISEKSEIFDDQFSVERPDGSNFTLKIRSTKLEDSAMYFCASSVRVQNSPLHFGNGTRLTVT.

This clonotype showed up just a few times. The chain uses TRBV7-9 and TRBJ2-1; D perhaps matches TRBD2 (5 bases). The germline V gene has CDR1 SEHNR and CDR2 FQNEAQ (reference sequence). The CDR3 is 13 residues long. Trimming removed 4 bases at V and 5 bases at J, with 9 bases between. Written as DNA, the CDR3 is TGTGCCAGCAGCTGGGGAGTAAACAATGAGCAGTTCTTC. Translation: CASSWGVNNEQFF.

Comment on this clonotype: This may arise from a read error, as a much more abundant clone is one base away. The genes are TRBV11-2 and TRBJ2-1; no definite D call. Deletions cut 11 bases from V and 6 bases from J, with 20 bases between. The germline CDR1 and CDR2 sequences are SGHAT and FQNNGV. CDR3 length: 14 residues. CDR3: CAGNQALSINEQFF. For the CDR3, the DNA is TGTGCCGGCAACCAAGCGTTATCCATCAATGAGCAGTTCTTC.

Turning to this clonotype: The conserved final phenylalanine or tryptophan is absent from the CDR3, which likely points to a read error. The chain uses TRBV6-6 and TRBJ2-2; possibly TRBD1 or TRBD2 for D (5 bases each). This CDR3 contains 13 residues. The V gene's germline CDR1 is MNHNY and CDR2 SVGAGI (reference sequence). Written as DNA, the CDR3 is TGTGCCAGCAACAGGCCGAACACCGGGGAACTGTTTTTG. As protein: CASNRPNTGELFL.

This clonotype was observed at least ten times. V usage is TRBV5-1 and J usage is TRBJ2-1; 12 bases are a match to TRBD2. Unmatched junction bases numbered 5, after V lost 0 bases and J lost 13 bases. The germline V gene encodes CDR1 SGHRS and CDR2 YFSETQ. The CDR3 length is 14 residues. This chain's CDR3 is CASSLGLAGAEQFF. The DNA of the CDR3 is TGCGCCAGCAGCTTGGGACTAGCGGGAGCCGAACAGTTCTTC.

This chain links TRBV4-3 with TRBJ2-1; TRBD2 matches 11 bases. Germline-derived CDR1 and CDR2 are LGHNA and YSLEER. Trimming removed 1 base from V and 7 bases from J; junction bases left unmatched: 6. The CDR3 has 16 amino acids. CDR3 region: CASSQGGVAGGNEQFF. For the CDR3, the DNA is TGCGCCAGCAGCCAAGGGGGAGTAGCGGGAGGGAATGAGCAGTTCTTC.